This TCR beta chain was captured by sequencing in a study of cytomegalovirus exposure and HLA in healthy donors. PCR amplification relied on 60 Vbeta primers (plus 13 Jbeta primers). Produced via immunoSEQ multiplex PCR; TCRdb's table is partial and in-frame only. The sample holds about 120,000 clones; approximately 79% are singletons and the top ten take roughly a sixth. Per the germline V gene, CDR1 is SGHDT and CDR2 is YYEEEE. Trimming left V 4 bases short and J 3 bases short, with 14 bases between. The CDR3 extends over 14 amino acids. To note about this clone: As yet, its antigen is unknown.

Overall study results and limits: Later analysis indicated greater clonal expansion among HLA-associated TCR beta chains than among equally common other chains. TCR beta sequences reportedly predicted most subjects' HLA-A and HLA-B alleles accurately. Productive rates of about 87% or about 30% were seen for most TCR beta V segments in an earlier analysis. 16,951 TCR beta sequences were associated with HLA alleles at 0.05 false discovery rate in a later analysis.

This chain uses TRBV5-6 with TRBJ2-7; perhaps TRBD2 as D (5 bases). Sample: PBMCs. The clonotype originates from a middle-aged man in good health and CMV-seropositive. CDR3 sequence reads: CASSPPEDYYEQYF. The CDR3 DNA reads as TGTGCCAGCAGCCCCCCGGAGGATTACTACGAGCAGTACTTC.